This T cell receptor beta chain was found in a study of T-cell memory formation after mild COVID-19. TCRdb re-derived calls from the 5' RACE reads in MiXCR, one entry per CDR3 protein. The sample has 540,000 or so distinct CDR3 sequences; roughly 22% are singletons. From germline, CDR1 is MGHRA and CDR2 YSYEKL. The V and J ends lost 3 bases and 3 bases, in that order; junction bases with no gene match: 5. The CDR3 totals 15 residues. This clonotype was seen a few times. This TCR came from an adult woman who had mild COVID-19 (a few samples of this study predate the infection). Cell type and time point are not known. Sequencing was carried out using PBMCs or a T cell subset sorted from them (not recorded which). The chain employs TRBV4-1 and TRBJ1-5; 7 nucleotides line up with TRBD1. Here the CDR3 reads CASSQGQRNNQPQHF. CDR3 nucleotides: TGCGCCAGCAGCCAGGGACAGAGAAACAATCAGCCCCAGCATTTT.